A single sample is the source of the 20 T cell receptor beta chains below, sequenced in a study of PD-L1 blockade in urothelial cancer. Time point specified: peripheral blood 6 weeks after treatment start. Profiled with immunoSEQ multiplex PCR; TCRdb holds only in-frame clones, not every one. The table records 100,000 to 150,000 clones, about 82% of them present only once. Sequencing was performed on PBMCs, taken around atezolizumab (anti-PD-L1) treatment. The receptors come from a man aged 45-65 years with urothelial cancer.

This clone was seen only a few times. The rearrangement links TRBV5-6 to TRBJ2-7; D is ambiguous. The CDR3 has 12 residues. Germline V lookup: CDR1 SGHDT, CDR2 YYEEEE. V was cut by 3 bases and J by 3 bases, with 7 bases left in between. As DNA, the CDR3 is TGTGCCAGCAGCTCGGTCTTCTACGAGCAGTACTTC. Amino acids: CASSSVFYEQYF.

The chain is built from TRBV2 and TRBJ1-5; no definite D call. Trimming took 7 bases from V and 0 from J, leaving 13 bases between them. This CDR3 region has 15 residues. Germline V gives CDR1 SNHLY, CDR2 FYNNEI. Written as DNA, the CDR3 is TGTGCCAGCACCGAAAGACTTCTTAGCAATCAGCCCCAGCATTTT. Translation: CASTERLLSNQPQHF.

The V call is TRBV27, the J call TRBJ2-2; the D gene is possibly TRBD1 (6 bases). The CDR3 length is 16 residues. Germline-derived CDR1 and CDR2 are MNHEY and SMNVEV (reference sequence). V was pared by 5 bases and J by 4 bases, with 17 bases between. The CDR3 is CASSKNRVPATGELFF. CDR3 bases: TGTGCCAGCAGTAAAAACAGGGTCCCCGCCACCGGGGAGCTGTTTTTT.

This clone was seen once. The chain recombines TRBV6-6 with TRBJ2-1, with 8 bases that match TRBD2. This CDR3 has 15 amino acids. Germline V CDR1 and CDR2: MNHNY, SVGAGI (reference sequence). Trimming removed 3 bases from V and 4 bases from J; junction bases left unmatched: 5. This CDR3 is CASSYWREVYNEQFF. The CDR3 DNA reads TGTGCCAGCAGTTATTGGCGGGAGGTATACAATGAGCAGTTCTTC.

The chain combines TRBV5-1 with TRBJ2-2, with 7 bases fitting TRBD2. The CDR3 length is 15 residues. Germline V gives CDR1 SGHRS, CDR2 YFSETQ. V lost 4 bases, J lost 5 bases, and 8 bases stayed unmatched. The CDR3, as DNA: TGCGCCAGCAGCCCCGGACTAGGAGAAACCGGGGAGCTGTTTTTT. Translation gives CASSPGLGETGELFF.

The CDR3 spells CASSPNQGQANTEAFF. In nucleotides, the CDR3 is TGTGCCAGCAGCCCAAACCAGGGACAGGCGAACACTGAAGCTTTCTTT. The rearrangement joins TRBV7-9 to TRBJ1-1, with TRBD1 matching over 8 bases. Germline CDR1 reads SEHNR; CDR2 reads FQNEAQ (reference sequence). The CDR3 length is 16 residues. Trimming took 5 bases from V and 1 from J; bases not matched to a gene: 9.

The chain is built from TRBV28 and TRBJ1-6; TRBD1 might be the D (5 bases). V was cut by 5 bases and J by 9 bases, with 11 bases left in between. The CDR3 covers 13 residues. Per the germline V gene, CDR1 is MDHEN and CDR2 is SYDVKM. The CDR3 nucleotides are TGTGCCAGCAGTGGGGCACCCTTTTCACCCCTCCACTTT. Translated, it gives CASSGAPFSPLHF.

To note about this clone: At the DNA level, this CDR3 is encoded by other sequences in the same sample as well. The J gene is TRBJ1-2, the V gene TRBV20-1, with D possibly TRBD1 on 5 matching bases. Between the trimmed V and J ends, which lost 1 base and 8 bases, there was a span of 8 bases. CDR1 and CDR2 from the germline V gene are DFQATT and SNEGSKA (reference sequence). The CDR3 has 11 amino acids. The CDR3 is CSARAGYGYTF. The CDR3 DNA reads TGCAGTGCTAGAGCAGGGTACGGCTACACCTTC.

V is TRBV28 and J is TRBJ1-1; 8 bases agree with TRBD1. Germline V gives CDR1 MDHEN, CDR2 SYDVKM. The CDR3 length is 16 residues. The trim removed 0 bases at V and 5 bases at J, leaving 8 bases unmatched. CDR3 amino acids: CASSLWRTGIRTEAFF. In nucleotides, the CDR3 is TGTGCCAGCAGTTTATGGCGGACAGGGATAAGGACTGAAGCTTTCTTT.

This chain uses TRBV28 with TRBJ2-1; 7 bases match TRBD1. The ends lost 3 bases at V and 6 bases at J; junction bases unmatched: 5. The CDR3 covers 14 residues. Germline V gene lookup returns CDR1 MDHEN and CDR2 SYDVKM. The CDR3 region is CASSFSQGVNEQFF. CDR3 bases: TGTGCCAGCAGTTTTAGCCAGGGGGTCAATGAGCAGTTCTTC.

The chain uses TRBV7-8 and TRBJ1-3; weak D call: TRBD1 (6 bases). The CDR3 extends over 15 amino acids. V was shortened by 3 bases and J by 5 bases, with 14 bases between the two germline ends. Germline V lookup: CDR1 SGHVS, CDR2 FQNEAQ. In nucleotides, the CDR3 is TGTGCCAGCAGCTTTCTGGACAGCCTCAGAAACACCATATATTTT. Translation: CASSFLDSLRNTIYF.

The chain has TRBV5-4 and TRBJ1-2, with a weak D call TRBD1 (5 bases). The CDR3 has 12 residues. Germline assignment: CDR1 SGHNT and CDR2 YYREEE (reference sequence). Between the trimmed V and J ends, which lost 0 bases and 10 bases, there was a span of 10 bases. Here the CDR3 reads CASSLVGAAYTF. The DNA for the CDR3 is TGTGCCAGCAGCTTGGTAGGGGCGGCCTACACCTTC.

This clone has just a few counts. The CDR3 nucleotides read TGTGCCAGCAGGCAGGGTAAGACCGGGGAGCTGTTTTTT. Protein: CASRQGKTGELFF. This chain uses TRBV7-3 with TRBJ2-2, with a weak D call TRBD1 (5 bases). The CDR3 covers 13 residues. Germline V gene sequence: CDR1 SGHTA, CDR2 FQGTGA. V was trimmed by 6 bases and J by 5 bases, leaving 10 bases between them.

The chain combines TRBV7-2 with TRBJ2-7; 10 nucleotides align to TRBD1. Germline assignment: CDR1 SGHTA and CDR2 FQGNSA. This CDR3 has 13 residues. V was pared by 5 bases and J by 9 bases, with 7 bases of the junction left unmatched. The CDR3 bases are TGTGCCAGCAGCCTCCGGACAGGGGGACCGCAGTACTTC. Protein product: CASSLRTGGPQYF.

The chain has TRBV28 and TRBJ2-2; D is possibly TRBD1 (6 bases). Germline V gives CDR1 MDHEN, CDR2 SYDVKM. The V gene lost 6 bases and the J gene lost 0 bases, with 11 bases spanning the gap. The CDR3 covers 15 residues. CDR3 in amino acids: CASSTGTPNTGELFF. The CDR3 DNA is TGTGCCAGCAGCACCGGGACACCGAACACCGGGGAGCTGTTTTTT.

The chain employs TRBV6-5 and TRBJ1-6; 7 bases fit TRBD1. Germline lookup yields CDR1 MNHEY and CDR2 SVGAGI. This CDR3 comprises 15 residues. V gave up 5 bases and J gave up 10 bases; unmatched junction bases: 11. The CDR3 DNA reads TGTGCCAGCAGTCAGAGACAGGGTAAAAACTCACCCCTCCACTTT. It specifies CASSQRQGKNSPLHF.

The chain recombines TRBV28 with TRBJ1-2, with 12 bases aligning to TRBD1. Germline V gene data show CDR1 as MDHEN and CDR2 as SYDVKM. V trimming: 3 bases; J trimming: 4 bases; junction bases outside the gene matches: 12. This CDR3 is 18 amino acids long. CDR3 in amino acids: CASSFRPGQGAKIYGYTF. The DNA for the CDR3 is TGTGCCAGCAGTTTTCGACCGGGACAGGGGGCGAAGATCTATGGCTACACCTTC.

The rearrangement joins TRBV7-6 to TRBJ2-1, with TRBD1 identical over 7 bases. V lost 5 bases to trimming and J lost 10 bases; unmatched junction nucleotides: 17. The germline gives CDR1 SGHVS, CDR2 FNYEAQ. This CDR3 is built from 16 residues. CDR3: CASSPTGARPVVEQFF. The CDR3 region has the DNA TGTGCCAGCAGCCCTACAGGGGCGCGGCCCGTGGTCGAGCAGTTCTTC.

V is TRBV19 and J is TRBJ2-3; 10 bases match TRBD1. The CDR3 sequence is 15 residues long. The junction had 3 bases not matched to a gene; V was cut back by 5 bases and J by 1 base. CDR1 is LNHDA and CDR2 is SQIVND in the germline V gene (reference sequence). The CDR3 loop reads CASSWGTGGTDTQYF. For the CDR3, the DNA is TGTGCCAGTAGTTGGGGGACAGGGGGCACAGATACGCAGTATTTT.

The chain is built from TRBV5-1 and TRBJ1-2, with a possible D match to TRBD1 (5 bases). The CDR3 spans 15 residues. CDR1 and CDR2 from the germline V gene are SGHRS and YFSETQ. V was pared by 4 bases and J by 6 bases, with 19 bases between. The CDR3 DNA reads TGCGCCAGCAGCCAGGAACCAGGGTTAGGCCATGGCTACACCTTC. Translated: CASSQEPGLGHGYTF.